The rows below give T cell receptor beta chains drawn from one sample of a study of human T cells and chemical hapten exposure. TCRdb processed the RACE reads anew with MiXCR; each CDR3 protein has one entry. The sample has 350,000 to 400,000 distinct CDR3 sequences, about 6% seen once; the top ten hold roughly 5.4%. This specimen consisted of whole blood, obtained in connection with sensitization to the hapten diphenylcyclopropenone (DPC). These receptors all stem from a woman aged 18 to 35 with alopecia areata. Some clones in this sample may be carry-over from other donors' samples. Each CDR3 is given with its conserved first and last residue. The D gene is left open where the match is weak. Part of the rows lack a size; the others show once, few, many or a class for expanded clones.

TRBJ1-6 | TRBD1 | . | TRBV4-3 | CASSHGTENNSPLHF | TGCGCCAGCAGCCACGGGACAGAGAATAATTCACCCCTCCACTTT
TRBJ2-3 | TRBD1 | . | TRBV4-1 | CASSRMTGGKDTQYF | TGCGCCAGCAGCCGCATGACAGGGGGAAAGGATACGCAGTATTTT
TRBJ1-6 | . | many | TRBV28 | CASSSGDHNSPLHF | TGTGCCAGCAGTTCTGGGGACCACAATTCACCCCTCCACTTT
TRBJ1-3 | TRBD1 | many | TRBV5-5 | CASSLLSGQGAGNTIYF | TGTGCCAGCAGCTTGCTTTCTGGACAGGGAGCTGGAAACACCATATATTTT
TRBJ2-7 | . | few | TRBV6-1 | CASSESRGFGEQYF | TGTGCCAGCAGTGAGTCCCGGGGGTTCGGCGAGCAGTACTTC
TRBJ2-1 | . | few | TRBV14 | CASSQRGKWGHNEQFF | TGTGCCAGCAGCCAAAGAGGGAAATGGGGGCATAATGAGCAGTTCTTC
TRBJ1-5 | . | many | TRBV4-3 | CASSQGDTGNQPQHF | TGCGCCAGCAGCCAAGGCGATACAGGGAATCAGCCCCAGCATTTT
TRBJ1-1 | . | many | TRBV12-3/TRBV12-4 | CASSLELRPEAFF | TGTGCCAGCAGTTTAGAATTGCGACCCGAAGCTTTCTTT
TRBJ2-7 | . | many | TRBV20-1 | CSGPTRYEQYF | TGCAGTGGGCCCACCCGCTACGAGCAGTACTTC
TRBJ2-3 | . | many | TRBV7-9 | CASRGGGLTDTQYF | TGTGCCAGCAGAGGCGGGGGCCTCACAGATACGCAGTATTTT
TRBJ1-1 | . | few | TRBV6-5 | CASSYSGQAGTEAFF | TGTGCCAGCAGTTACTCGGGGCAGGCCGGGACTGAAGCTTTCTTT
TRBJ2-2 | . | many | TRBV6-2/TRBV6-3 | CASSYRLVPGELFF | TGTGCCAGCAGTTACAGGCTGGTACCCGGGGAGCTGTTTTTT
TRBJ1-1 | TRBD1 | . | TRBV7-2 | CASSSNTGGNTEAFF | TGTGCCAGCAGCTCAAACACAGGGGGCAACACTGAAGCTTTCTTT
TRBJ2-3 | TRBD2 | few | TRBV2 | CASTDGTSGGSTDTQYF | TGTGCCAGCACCGATGGGACTAGCGGGGGGAGCACAGATACGCAGTATTTT
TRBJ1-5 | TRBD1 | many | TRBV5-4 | CASSLEGTVSNQPQHF | TGTGCCAGCAGCTTGGAGGGGACAGTGAGCAATCAGCCCCAGCATTTT
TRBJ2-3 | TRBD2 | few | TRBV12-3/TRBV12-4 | CASSLSGGPPDTQYF | TGTGCCAGCAGTTTATCGGGGGGGCCTCCAGATACGCAGTATTTT
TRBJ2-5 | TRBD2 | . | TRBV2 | CASKERGGQETQYF | TGTGCCAGCAAAGAGCGGGGGGGCCAAGAGACCCAGTACTTC
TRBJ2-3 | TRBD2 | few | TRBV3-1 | CASSQTLVDSGAYPGTDTQYF | TGTGCCAGCAGCCAGACCCTGGTTGATAGCGGGGCATATCCGGGCACAGATACGCAGTATTTT
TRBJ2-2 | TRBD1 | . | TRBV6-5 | CARDRGTGELFF | TGTGCCAGGGACAGGGGCACCGGGGAGCTGTTTTTT
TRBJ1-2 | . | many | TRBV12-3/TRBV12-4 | CASSNLRRRHGYTF | TGTGCCAGCAGTAACCTGCGGCGACGCCATGGCTACACCTTC
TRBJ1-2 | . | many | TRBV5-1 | CASSPGDRGGYTF | TGCGCCAGCAGCCCAGGGGATCGGGGAGGCTACACCTTC
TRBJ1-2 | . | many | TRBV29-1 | CSVERGGYGYTF | TGCAGCGTTGAGAGGGGAGGCTATGGCTACACCTTC
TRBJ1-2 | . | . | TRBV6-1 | CASSEAVSRLPNYGYTF | TGTGCCAGCAGCGAGGCCGTGTCGCGCCTACCTAACTATGGCTACACCTTC
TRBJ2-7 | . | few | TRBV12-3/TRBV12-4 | CASSLMYRDEQYF | TGTGCCAGCAGTTTAATGTACCGGGACGAGCAGTACTTC
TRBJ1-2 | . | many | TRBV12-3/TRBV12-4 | CASSLGLDTWNYGYTF | TGTGCCAGCAGTCTAGGTCTCGACACTTGGAACTATGGCTACACCTTC
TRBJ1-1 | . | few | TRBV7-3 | CASSFSVDTEAFF | TGTGCCAGCAGCTTTAGCGTGGACACTGAAGCTTTCTTT
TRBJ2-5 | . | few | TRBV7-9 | CASSLPGGLNQETQYF | TGTGCCAGCAGCCTCCCCGGGGGGCTCAACCAAGAGACCCAGTACTTC
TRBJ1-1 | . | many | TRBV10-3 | CAIKTGPNTEAFF | TGTGCCATCAAGACAGGTCCGAACACTGAAGCTTTCTTT
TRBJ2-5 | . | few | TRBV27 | CASSFGPQAGRETQYF | TGTGCCAGCAGTTTTGGCCCCCAGGCGGGTCGAGAGACCCAGTACTTC
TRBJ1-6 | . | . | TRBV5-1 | CASSITTGNSPLHF | TGCGCCAGCAGCATAACGACAGGCAATTCACCCCTCCACTTT
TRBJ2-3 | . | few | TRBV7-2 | CASSPRGRSASTDTQYF | TGTGCCAGCAGCCCCCGAGGGCGGAGCGCTAGCACAGATACGCAGTATTTT
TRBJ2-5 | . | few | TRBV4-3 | CASSQVLAVEETQYF | TGCGCCAGCAGCCAAGTCCTGGCAGTGGAAGAGACCCAGTACTTC
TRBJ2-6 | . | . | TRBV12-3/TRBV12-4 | CASSPGAAEANVLTF | TGTGCCAGCAGCCCTGGCGCAGCGGAGGCCAACGTCCTGACTTTC
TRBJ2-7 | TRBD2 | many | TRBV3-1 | CASSRGTIVYEQYF | TGTGCCAGCAGCCGAGGGACTATCGTCTACGAGCAGTACTTC
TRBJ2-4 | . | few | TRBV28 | CASRSPGAKNIQYF | TGTGCCAGCAGGAGTCCTGGGGCCAAAAACATTCAGTACTTC